One T cell receptor beta chain is described in this entry. This specimen belongs to a study of blood T cell repertoires in COVID-19. As handled by the study authors: Reference gene primer amplification gave nucleated cell count estimates. Method: immunoSEQ multiplex PCR; TCRdb's copy keeps in-frame clones and lacks some. The D gene and trimming were derived from the DNA, and the V and J assignments and clone size from that table. In the table there are roughly 190,000 clones, over 80% of which are singletons. The CDR3 covers 15 residues. The germline V gene encodes CDR1 MNHEY and CDR2 SVGAGI. The V gene end was trimmed by 0 bases and the J gene end by 5 bases; junction bases not matched to a gene: 6. This study enrolled people aged roughly 18 to 100 from around 26 US geographic areas. Within 2 weeks of study entry, exposed participants had contacted a PCR-confirmed or clinician-diagnosed COVID-19 case.

The chain joins TRBV6-5 to TRBJ1-1, with 7 bases lining up with TRBD1. This clonotype was sampled from a woman between 25 and 40 years old who had been exposed to COVID-19. The sample taken for sequencing was PBMCs or T cells enriched from blood (not recorded which). The CDR3 DNA reads as TGTGCCAGCAGTTACTCCGTACAGGGGAATACTGAAGCTTTCTTT. Its protein product is CASSYSVQGNTEAFF.